In its sample, the clone carrying this T cell receptor (beta chain) was seen many times. Its matching antigen is unknown. Germline V gene sequence: CDR1 MRHNA, CDR2 SNTAGT. Trimming cost V 0 bases and J 3 bases, with 13 bases left between them. This CDR3 is built from 16 residues. The sample is drawn from a study of T-cell memory formation after mild COVID-19. Study conclusions and caveats: Some clones that responded turned up in pre-infection memory, which suggests that cross-reactive memory joined in. Clones shrinking from day 15 to 85 showed even CD4/CD8 mixes; later expanders tilted CD4+.

TCRdb fed the 5' RACE reads into MiXCR, producing one record per CDR3 protein. The sample holds 25,000 to 35,000 distinct CDR3 sequences, 7.4% seen once. Sample: PBMCs or a T cell subset sorted from them (not recorded which). The clonotype originates from an adult woman who had mild COVID-19 (a few samples of this study predate the infection). Cell type and time point are not known. The chain combines TRBV6-4 with TRBJ2-3; possibly TRBD2 for D (7 bases). The CDR3 reads CASSDSKGGPTDTQYF. As DNA, the CDR3 is TGTGCCAGCAGTGACTCGAAGGGGGGGCCAACAGATACGCAGTATTTT.